A single T cell receptor beta chain is shown here with its context. Other nucleotide sequences from this sample produce the same CDR3. This sample stems from a study of blood T cell repertoires in COVID-19. Study at large: Some COVID-19 samples were acute and others convalescent; all came from the United States, Italy and Spain. The analysed material was cDNA or gDNA that came from T cells, B-cell-depleted T cells, or PBMCs.

The method was immunoSEQ multiplex PCR; TCRdb's version includes in-frame clones alone and lacks a portion of them. The sample has a few hundred thousand clones; over 80% are singletons. The CDR3 length is 13 residues. Trimming pared 3 bases from V and 2 bases from J, leaving 8 bases between. Germline V gene data show CDR1 as MNHNS and CDR2 as SASEGT. Enrolled through a virtual design, the participants were between 18 and 89 years of age and came from fewer than 30 US areas. The sequencing sample was made of PBMCs or T cells enriched from blood (not recorded which). The chain is built from TRBV6-1 and TRBJ2-7; possibly TRBD1 for D (6 bases). The clonotype was recovered from a woman in her fifties or sixties who had recovered from COVID-19. The chain's CDR3 is CASSEGQTYEQYF. CDR3 in DNA: TGTGCCAGCAGTGAGGGACAAACCTACGAGCAGTACTTC.